The clone carrying this T cell receptor (beta chain) was seen repeatedly, ten times or more. Its antigen is as yet unknown. Those patients with uncontrolled infection, other autoimmune disease, pregnancy or lactation were excluded. A sample of blood taken at first hyperthyroidism diagnosis preceded any ophthalmopathy symptoms. Source material for PBMCs was more than 7.5 ml fresh peripheral blood. The sample belongs to a study of T cells in Graves' hyperthyroidism and ophthalmopathy. Study-level results: A 13 V-J model separated ophthalmopathy from stable hyperthyroidism.

Trimming cost V 2 bases and J 7 bases, with 20 bases left between them. CDR3 length equals 16 residues. From germline, CDR1 is MDHEN and CDR2 SYDVKM. RNA transcripts served as the template for amplifying TCR beta CDR3 regions. Primed by the HTBI set, a first-round RT-PCR was run on the TCR CDR3. One entry per CDR3 protein, called by TCRdb with MiXCR from the multiplex PCR reads. This table holds around 250,000 distinct CDR3 sequences, more than 12% found once. This sequence joins TRBV28 and TRBJ2-5; D might be TRBD1 (5 bases). Sequencing was done on a sample of blood. This TCR was recovered from a woman aged 35 to 49 with Graves' hyperthyroidism that later progressed to Graves' ophthalmopathy. The CDR3 reads CASSLGRYRLGATQYF. For the CDR3, the DNA is TGTGCCAGCAGTTTAGGAAGATACAGGCTAGGGGCGACCCAGTACTTC.